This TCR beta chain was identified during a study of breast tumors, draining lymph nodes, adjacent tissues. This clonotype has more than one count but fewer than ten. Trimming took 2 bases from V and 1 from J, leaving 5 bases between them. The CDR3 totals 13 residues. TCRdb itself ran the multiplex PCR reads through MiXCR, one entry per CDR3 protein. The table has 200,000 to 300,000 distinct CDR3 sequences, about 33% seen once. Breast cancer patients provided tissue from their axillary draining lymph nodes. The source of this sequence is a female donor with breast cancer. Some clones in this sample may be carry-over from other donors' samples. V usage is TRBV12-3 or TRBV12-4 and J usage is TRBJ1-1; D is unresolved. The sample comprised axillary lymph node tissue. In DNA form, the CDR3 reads TGTGCCAGCAGTTTAACAGAGAACACTGAAGCTTTCTTT. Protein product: CASSLTENTEAFF.